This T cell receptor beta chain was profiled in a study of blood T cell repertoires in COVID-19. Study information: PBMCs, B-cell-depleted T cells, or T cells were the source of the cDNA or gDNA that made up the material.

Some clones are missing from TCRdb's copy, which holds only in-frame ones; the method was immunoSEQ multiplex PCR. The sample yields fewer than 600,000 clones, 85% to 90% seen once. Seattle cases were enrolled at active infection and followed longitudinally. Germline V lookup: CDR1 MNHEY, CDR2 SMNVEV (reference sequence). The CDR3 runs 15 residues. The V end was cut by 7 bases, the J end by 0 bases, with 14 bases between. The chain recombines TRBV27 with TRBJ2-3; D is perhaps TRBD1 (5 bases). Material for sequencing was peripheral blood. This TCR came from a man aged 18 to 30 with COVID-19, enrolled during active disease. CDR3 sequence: CASTFDRTSTDTQYF. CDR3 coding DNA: TGTGCCAGCACCTTTGACAGAACTAGCACAGATACGCAGTATTTT.